These 26 T cell receptor beta chains came from one sample sequenced in a study of T cells in Graves' hyperthyroidism and ophthalmopathy. Using RNA transcripts as the source, TCR beta CDR3 regions were amplified. In the first-round RT-PCR of the TCR CDR3, the HTBI primer set was used. One entry per CDR3 protein results from TCRdb running MiXCR on the multiplex PCR reads. The table shows around 760,000 distinct CDR3 sequences, with around 40% occurring only once. Sequencing used blood. These TCRs come from a middle-aged woman with Graves' hyperthyroidism.

The CDR3 loop reads CASSPTDRGNQPQHF. As DNA, the CDR3 is TGTGCCAGCAGCCCGACGGACAGGGGGAATCAGCCCCAGCATTTT. This chain connects TRBV7-9 to TRBJ1-5; TRBD1 aligns across 10 bases. V dropped 5 bases and J dropped 4; count of bases not matched to a gene: 5. This CDR3 comprises 15 residues. The germline CDR1 and CDR2 sequences are SEHNR and FQNEAQ (reference sequence).

V is TRBV10-3 and J is TRBJ2-2; no reliable D call. With 10 bases removed from V and 6 bases from J, the gap between germline ends came to 24 bases. Germline CDR1 ENHRY, CDR2 SYGVKD. The CDR3 sequence is 16 residues long. Here the CDR3 reads CASSSPVETAAGELFF. CDR3 nucleotides: TGTGCCAGCAGCTCGCCGGTCGAAACTGCCGCCGGGGAGCTGTTTTTT.

V is TRBV4-3 and J is TRBJ1-5; D call uncertain. Germline V lookup: CDR1 LGHNA, CDR2 YSLEER. V was shortened by 1 base and J by 0 bases, with 7 bases between the two germline ends. This CDR3 is 15 amino acids long. The CDR3 region is CASSQVPYSNQPQHF. The CDR3 DNA reads TGCGCCAGCAGCCAAGTCCCGTATAGCAATCAGCCCCAGCATTTT.

This clonotype was picked up many times. The chain links TRBV11-3 to TRBJ2-7; the D is unclear. Germline V gives CDR1 SGHNT, CDR2 YENEEA. The CDR3 runs to 14 residues. The V gene lost 5 bases and the J gene lost 5 bases, with 16 bases spanning the gap. CDR3 DNA sequence: TGTGCCAGCAGCCCCCCCGATTCGCGCCACGAGCAGTACTTC. Encoded protein: CASSPPDSRHEQYF.

The table lists this clonotype with many counts. The chain employs TRBV2 and TRBJ1-1; the D gene is possibly TRBD1 (5 bases). The CDR3 has 14 amino acids. V was trimmed by 1 base and J by 3 bases, leaving 9 bases between them. Germline V CDR1 and CDR2: SNHLY, FYNNEI. The CDR3 spells CASSEVGADTEAFF. The DNA of the CDR3 is TGTGCCAGCAGTGAAGTTGGGGCCGACACTGAAGCTTTCTTT. Looking up the rest from reference TRBV2 and TRBJ1-1 gives the full variable domain: EPEVTQTPSHQVTQMGQEVILRCVPISNHLYFYWYRQILGQKVEFLVSFYNNEISEKSEIFDDQFSVERPDGSNFTLKIRSTKLEDSAMYFCASSEVGADTEAFFGQGTRLTVV.

This clonotype showed up just a few times. The CDR3: CASSPGVITEAFF. DNA for the CDR3: TGTGCCAGCAGCCCCGGGGTGATCACTGAAGCTTTCTTT. The genes are TRBV7-9 and TRBJ1-1, with no clear D. V dropped 5 bases and J dropped 4 bases, with 11 bases sitting between them. In germline, CDR1 is SEHNR, CDR2 FQNEAQ (reference sequence). There are 13 residues in the CDR3.

Concerning this clonotype itself: The junction departs from germline at one end; a sequencing error may be responsible. The chain combines TRBV7-8 with TRBJ2-5, with D tentatively TRBD1 (5 bases). Germline V gene sequence: CDR1 SGHVS, CDR2 FQNEAQ. The CDR3 covers 16 residues. CDR3 sequence reads: CASSQGVGGSQETQYF. CDR3 nucleotide sequence: TGCGCCAGCAGCCAAGGGGTGGGCGGATCTCAAGAGACCCAGTACTTC.

This clonotype has ten or more counts. The chain combines TRBV19 with TRBJ2-7, with TRBD1 as a possible D gene (5 bases). V was clipped by 1 base and J by 1 base, with 8 bases between them. The CDR3 length is 14 residues. The germline gives CDR1 LNHDA, CDR2 SQIVND (reference sequence). Written as DNA, the CDR3 is TGTGCCAGTAGTATAGCACAGGTATCCTACGAGCAGTACTTC. Translation gives CASSIAQVSYEQYF.

The chain couples TRBV7-9 to TRBJ2-5; either TRBD1 or TRBD2 may supply D (6 bases each). Germline-derived CDR1 and CDR2 are SEHNR and FQNEAQ (reference sequence). The V and J ends lost 4 bases and 4 bases respectively, with 13 bases between them. The CDR3 totals 14 residues. CDR3 amino acids: CASSSPQGGETQYF. CDR3 sequence (DNA): TGTGCCAGCAGCTCACCACAGGGAGGAGAGACCCAGTACTTC.

The sample holds many counts of this clonotype. The chain has TRBV25-1 and TRBJ1-6, with a weak D call TRBD1 (5 bases). The CDR3 contains 14 residues. Germline assignment: CDR1 MGHDK and CDR2 SYGVNS. The germline V and J ends were trimmed by 0 bases and 8 bases, with 8 bases remaining between them. Here the CDR3 DNA reads TGTGCCAGCAGTGAATACAGGGAGTATTCACCCCTCCACTTT. Protein sequence: CASSEYREYSPLHF.

With respect to this clonotype: This clone may be a read error of a much larger clone one base away. V gene TRBV7-2 combines with J gene TRBJ1-5; possibly TRBD1 for D (6 bases). V shed 2 bases and J shed 4 bases, with 12 bases lying between them. The CDR3 has 15 residues. Germline-derived CDR1 and CDR2 are SGHTA and FQGNSA. CDR3: CASSLSGRGNQPQHF. Written as DNA, the CDR3 is TGTGCCAGCAGCTTATCAGGCAGGGGAAATCAGCCCCAGCATTTT.

This clonotype was recorded once. This sequence joins TRBV20-1 and TRBJ1-1; D not certain. CDR3 length equals 15 residues. Between the trimmed V and J ends, which lost 6 bases and 0 bases, there was a span of 17 bases. From germline, CDR1 is DFQATT and CDR2 SNEGSKA (reference sequence). The DNA of the CDR3 is TGCAGTGCCCCAGGCTACTCCGTTATGAACACTGAAGCTTTCTTT. It translates to CSAPGYSVMNTEAFF.

In this sample, this clonotype turned up a few times. In nucleotides, the CDR3 is TGTGCCAGCAGCCCACAGTGGAATCAGCCCCAGCATTTT. Translated, it gives CASSPQWNQPQHF. The V call is TRBV6-5, the J call TRBJ1-5; D remains ambiguous. Germline CDR1 and CDR2: MNHEY and SVGAGI. Trimming took 6 bases from V and 4 from J, leaving 10 bases between them. This CDR3 is built from 13 residues.

This clonotype was detected ten times or more. The chain combines TRBV5-5 with TRBJ1-1; 7 positions agree with TRBD1. Germline loops: CDR1 SGHKS, CDR2 YYEKEE (reference sequence). With 3 bases clipped from V and 1 base from J, the junction kept 3 bases outside the gene matches. The CDR3 has 14 amino acids. In DNA form, the CDR3 reads TGTGCCAGCAGCTGGACAGGACCGAACACTGAAGCTTTCTTT. Protein product: CASSWTGPNTEAFF.

CDR3 amino acids: CASSTQGGANVLTF. The CDR3 bases are TGTGCCAGCAGCACCCAAGGAGGGGCCAACGTCCTGACTTTC. The rearrangement joins TRBV11-2 to TRBJ2-6; D is unclear. CDR1 is SGHAT, CDR2 FQNNGV, per germline. V lost 5 bases, J lost 4 bases, and 9 bases lay in between. This CDR3 is built from 14 residues. Using reference TRBV11-2 and TRBJ2-6 for the parts outside the CDR3, the full variable domain is EAGVAQSPRYKIIEKRQSVAFWCNPISGHATLYWYQQILGQGPKLLIQFQNNGVVDDSQLPKDRFSAERLKGVDSTLKIQPAKLEDSAVYLCASSTQGGANVLTFGAGSRLTVL.

This clonotype was detected only a few times. The gene calls are TRBV5-4 and TRBJ2-5; D perhaps matches TRBD1 (6 bases). Trimming pared 7 bases from V and 3 bases from J, leaving 22 bases between. Germline-derived CDR1 and CDR2 are SGHNT and YYREEE (reference sequence). The length of the CDR3 is 16 residues. The CDR3 sequence: CASHSFGTKVKETQYF. CDR3 DNA sequence: TGTGCCAGCCACTCCTTCGGGACAAAAGTAAAAGAGACCCAGTACTTC. Complete variable domain (other parts from reference TRBV5-4 and TRBJ2-5): ETGVTQSPTHLIKTRGQQVTLRCSSQSGHNTVSWYQQALGQGPQFIFQYYREEENGRGNFPPRFSGLQFPNYSSELNVNALELDDSALYLCASHSFGTKVKETQYFGPGTRLLVL.

The V and J genes are TRBV10-2 and TRBJ2-7; D is perhaps TRBD2 (6 bases). Matching the DNA end better, TRBJ2-1 makes the J call doubtful. Germline V gene lookup returns CDR1 WSHSY and CDR2 SAAADI. The CDR3 sequence is 16 residues long. The CDR3 loop reads CASRGIWGLTINEQFF. As DNA, the CDR3 is TGCGCCAGCAGAGGAATCTGGGGACTCACGATCAATGAGCAGTTCTTC.

This clonotype occurred a few times. The chain links TRBV6-6 to TRBJ1-6; 7 bases agree with TRBD1. Germline V gives CDR1 MNHNY, CDR2 SVGAGI (reference sequence). The trim removed 2 bases at V and 0 bases at J, leaving 10 bases unmatched. This CDR3 comprises 19 residues. This chain's CDR3 is CASSYATGQVYSYNSPLHF. Written as DNA, the CDR3 is TGTGCCAGCAGTTACGCTACTGGACAGGTTTACTCCTATAATTCACCCCTCCACTTT.

This clonotype came up a few times. The J gene is TRBJ2-2, the V gene TRBV7-2; TRBD2 matches 13 bases. The V and J ends lost 5 bases and 5 bases, in that order; junction bases with no gene match: 8. The CDR3 is 17 residues long. Germline assignment: CDR1 SGHTA and CDR2 FQGNSA. CDR3 residues: CASSHTSGGARTGELFF. CDR3 DNA sequence: TGTGCCAGCAGCCATACTAGCGGGGGGGCTAGGACCGGGGAGCTGTTTTTT.

This clonotype was found many times. This rearrangement joins TRBV4-3 to TRBJ1-2, with 9 bases identical to TRBD1. Trimming removed 4 bases from V and 8 bases from J; junction bases left unmatched: 5. The CDR3 totals 13 residues. Germline values: CDR1 LGHNA, CDR2 YSLEER. The CDR3 spells CASSPDRGDGYTF. Written as DNA, the CDR3 is TGCGCCAGCAGCCCCGACAGGGGGGACGGCTACACCTTC.

This clonotype was observed a few times. The chain uses TRBV27 and TRBJ1-2, with 7 bases identical to TRBD1. CDR1 MNHEY and CDR2 SMNVEV come from the germline V gene (reference sequence). Trimming took 1 base from V and 5 from J; bases not matched to a gene: 1. The CDR3 spans 13 residues. The CDR3 DNA reads TGTGCCAGCAGTTTATGGACAGGTTATGGCTACACCTTC. Translating it yields CASSLWTGYGYTF.

Worth noting for this clonotype: A much larger clone differs by one base, so this may be a read error. CDR3: CASQDKLMNTEAFF. The CDR3 DNA follows: TGTGCCAGCCAAGACAAGCTAATGAACACTGAAGCTTTCTTT. The rearrangement links TRBV19 to TRBJ1-1; D remains unclear. There are 14 residues in the CDR3. CDR1 LNHDA and CDR2 SQIVND come from the germline V gene (reference sequence). The ends were cut back, 9 bases at V and 0 bases at J, with 14 bases in the middle.

The CDR3 region has the DNA TGTGCCAGCAGTGCTAGTACAGGGGCGGACGAGCAGTACTTC. This gives the protein CASSASTGADEQYF. The chain employs TRBV2 and TRBJ2-7, with 7 bases lining up with TRBD1. CDR3 length: 14 amino acids. With V trimmed by 4 bases and J by 5 bases, 8 bases remained unmatched. Germline CDR1 reads SNHLY; CDR2 reads FYNNEI.

The rearrangement joins TRBV7-2 to TRBJ2-7, with D tentatively TRBD2 (6 bases). Germline-derived CDR1 and CDR2 are SGHTA and FQGNSA. The CDR3 has 15 amino acids. Trimming cost V 2 bases and J 0 bases, with 11 bases left between them. The CDR3 sequence: CTSSLSGRGSYEQYF. The CDR3 nucleotides are TGTACCAGCAGCTTATCCGGGAGAGGCTCCTACGAGCAGTACTTC.

V and J are TRBV14 and TRBJ1-1, with 7 bases fitting TRBD1. This CDR3 spans 14 amino acids. The germline V gene encodes CDR1 SGHDN and CDR2 FVKESK. J was trimmed by 7 bases and V by 2 bases; bases with no gene match: 7. The CDR3 bases are TGTGCCAGCAGCCAATCCAACAGGGGTTATGAAGCTTTCTTT. Translated: CASSQSNRGYEAFF. Full variable domain (missing parts from reference TRBV14 and TRBJ1-1): EAGVTQFPSHSVIEKGQTVTLRCDPISGHDNLYWYRRVMGKEIKFLLHFVKESKQDESGMPNNRFLAERTGGTYSTLKVQPAELEDSGVYFCASSQSNRGYEAFFGQGTRLTVV.

The J gene is TRBJ1-1, the V gene TRBV20-1; D unclear. Between the trimmed V and J ends, which lost 0 bases and 4 bases, there was a span of 18 bases. The CDR3 is 16 residues long. The germline V gene has CDR1 DFQATT and CDR2 SNEGSKA (reference sequence). For the CDR3, the DNA is TGCAGTGCTAGAGACCGCTTTAGGGCTGGGAGCACTGAAGCTTTCTTT. Residues: CSARDRFRAGSTEAFF.